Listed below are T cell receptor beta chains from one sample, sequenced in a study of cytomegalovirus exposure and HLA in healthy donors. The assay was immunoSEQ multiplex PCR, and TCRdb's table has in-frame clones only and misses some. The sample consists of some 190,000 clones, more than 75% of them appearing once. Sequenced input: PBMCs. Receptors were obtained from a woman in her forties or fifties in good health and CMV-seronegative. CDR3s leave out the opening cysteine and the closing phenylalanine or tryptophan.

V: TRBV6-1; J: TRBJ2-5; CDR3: ASSPVQETQY
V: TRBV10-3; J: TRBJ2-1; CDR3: AISESGAGGPNEQF
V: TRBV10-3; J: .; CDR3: AIKGDREYEQY
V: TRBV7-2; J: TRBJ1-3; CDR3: ASSLGNTIAGNTIY
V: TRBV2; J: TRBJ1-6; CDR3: ASSEYRGDSPLH
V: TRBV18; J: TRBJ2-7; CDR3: ASSPGTGSPYEQY
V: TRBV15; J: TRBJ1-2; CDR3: ATSRGQLANYGYT
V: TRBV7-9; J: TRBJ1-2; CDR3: ASSPRAGYGYT
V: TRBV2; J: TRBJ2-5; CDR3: ASSAFGPSGGPKKETQY
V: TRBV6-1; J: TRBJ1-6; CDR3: ASSESRGSPLH
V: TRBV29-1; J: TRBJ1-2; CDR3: SAAGGGGTVGYGYT
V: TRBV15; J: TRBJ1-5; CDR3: ATSSGTVHSNQPQH
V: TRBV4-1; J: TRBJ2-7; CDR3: ASSQMGQGAHEQY
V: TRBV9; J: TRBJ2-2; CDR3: ASSQDGTKLGGELF
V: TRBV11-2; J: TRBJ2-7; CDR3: ASRVAGTYEQY
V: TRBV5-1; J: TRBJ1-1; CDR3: ASSYEGSTGRFTTEAF
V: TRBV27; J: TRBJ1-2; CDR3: ASSTRTGIYGYT
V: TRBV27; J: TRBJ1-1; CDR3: ASSFSDYRNTEAF
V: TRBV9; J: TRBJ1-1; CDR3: ASSVEGSTGPHTEAF
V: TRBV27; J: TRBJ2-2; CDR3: ASSFRQGAGELF
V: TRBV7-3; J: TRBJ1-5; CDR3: ASSYQQGHSNQPQH
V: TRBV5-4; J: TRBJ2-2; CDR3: ASSPHTGELF
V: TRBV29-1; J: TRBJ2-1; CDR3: STDSYNEQF
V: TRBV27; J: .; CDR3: ARPGGYEQY
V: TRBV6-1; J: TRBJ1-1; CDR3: ASSTMVNTEAF